Within the sample, the clone carrying this TCR delta chain is medium-sized. Its specificity is unknown. TCRdb called clones anew from the PCR reads with CATT. The table lists around 6,000 delta-chain clones, around two fifths of them singletons. This entry comes from a study of human gamma delta and Vdelta1 T cells. Findings and limits, study-wide: Reportedly, Delta One T cells were polyclonal and broadly targeted acute myeloid leukemia.

V shed 2 bases and J 2 bases; nucleotides not matched to a gene: 10. This CDR3 has 18 residues. Germline values: CDR1 TSWWSYY, CDR2 QGS. The receptor comes from a human donor in good health. The sequencing sample was made of Vdelta1 gamma-delta T cells from blood grown in culture (DOT cells). The chain recombines TRDV1 with TRDJ1, with 11 bases identical to TRDD3. CDR3 DNA: TGTGCTCTTGGGGAAGTCTGGGGACTGGGGGATATGACCGATAAACTCATCTTT. Protein sequence: CALGEVWGLGDMTDKLIF.